This TCR beta chain was captured by sequencing in a study of naive and memory T cell subsets. Study-wide findings and caveats: TCR transcript changes with activation or differentiation may affect this RNA method.

Ligated cDNA underwent four rounds of PCR with nested alpha and beta constant region primers and SP2. TCRdb used MiXCR to reprocess the 5' RACE reads, holding one entry per CDR3 protein. The table lists some 60,000 distinct CDR3 sequences, approximately 8.5% of them singletons. A remark on this clonotype: Its antigen is not identified.

Trimming took 4 bases from V and 6 from J; bases not matched to a gene: 7. Germline V gene sequence: CDR1 SGHRS, CDR2 YFSETQ. The CDR3 runs 16 residues. TCR cDNA received a 3' ligated oligonucleotide that carried a UMI. This sequence joins TRBV5-1 and TRBJ2-3; 14 positions match TRBD2. The TCR originated in a female donor in good health. The CDR3 nucleotides are TGCGCCAGCAGCAAACGACTAGCGGGAGGGAGTGATACGCAGTATTTT. Translating it yields CASSKRLAGGSDTQYF.